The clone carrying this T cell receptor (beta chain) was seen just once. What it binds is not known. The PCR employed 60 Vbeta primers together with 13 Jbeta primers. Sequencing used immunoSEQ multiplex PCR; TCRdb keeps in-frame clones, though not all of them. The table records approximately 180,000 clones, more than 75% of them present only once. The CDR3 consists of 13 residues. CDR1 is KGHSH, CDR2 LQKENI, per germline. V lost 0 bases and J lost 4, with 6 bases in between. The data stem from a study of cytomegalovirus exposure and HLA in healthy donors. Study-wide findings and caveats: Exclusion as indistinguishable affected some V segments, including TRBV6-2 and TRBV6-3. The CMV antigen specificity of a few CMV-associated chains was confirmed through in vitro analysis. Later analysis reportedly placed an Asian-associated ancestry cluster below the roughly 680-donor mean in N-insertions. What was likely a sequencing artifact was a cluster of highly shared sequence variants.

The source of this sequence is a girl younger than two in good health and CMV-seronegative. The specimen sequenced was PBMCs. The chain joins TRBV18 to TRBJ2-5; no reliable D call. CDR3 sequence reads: CASSPPLRETQYF. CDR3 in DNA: TGTGCCAGCTCACCACCGTTGAGAGAGACCCAGTACTTC.